This T cell receptor beta chain was observed in a study of post-analysis software for immune sequencing data. TCR beta libraries were prepared from cDNA with unique molecular identifiers. Via MiXCR, TCRdb re-called the PCR reads, giving one row per CDR3 protein. The repertoire consists of about 500,000 distinct CDR3 sequences, with less than 45% occurring once and the leading ten covering 9% to 13%. There are a few counts of this clonotype. Sequenced material: blood. This TCR was sampled from a girl aged 5-17 years with multiple sclerosis.

The CDR3 sequence: CASSLDRLAVSYEQYF. The DNA for the CDR3 is TGTGCCAGCAGTTTAGATCGACTAGCGGTCTCCTACGAGCAGTACTTC. V gene TRBV28 combines with J gene TRBJ2-7, with 9 bases that match TRBD2. Germline values: CDR1 MDHEN, CDR2 SYDVKM. The V and J ends lost 2 bases and 0 bases, in that order; junction bases with no gene match: 5. The CDR3 has 16 residues.